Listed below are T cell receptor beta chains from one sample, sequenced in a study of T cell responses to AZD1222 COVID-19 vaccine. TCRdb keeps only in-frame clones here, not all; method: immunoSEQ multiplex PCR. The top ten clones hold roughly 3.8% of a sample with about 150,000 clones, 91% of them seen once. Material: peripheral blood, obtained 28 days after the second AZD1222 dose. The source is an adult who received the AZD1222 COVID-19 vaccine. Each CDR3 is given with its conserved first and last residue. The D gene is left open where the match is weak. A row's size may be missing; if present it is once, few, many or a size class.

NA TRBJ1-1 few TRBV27 TGTGCCACCCAAATTAACATCTGGGGGAACACTGAAGCTTTCTTT CATQINIWGNTEAFF
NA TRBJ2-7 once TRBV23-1 TGCGCCAGCAGTCAATCGAGATTCCAGCCCTTCGTAACCTACGAGCAGTACTTC CASSQSRFQPFVTYEQYF
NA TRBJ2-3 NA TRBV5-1 TGCGCCAGCAGCCCCATGACGCTGACAGGGAGGTGGGCAGATACGCAGTATTTT CASSPMTLTGRWADTQYF
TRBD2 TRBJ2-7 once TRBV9 TGTGCCAGCAGCGTCCGGGACTACTCCTACGAGCAGTACTTC CASSVRDYSYEQYF
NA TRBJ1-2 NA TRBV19 TGTGCCAGTAGTATTCCAAGCAGGGATGGTGGCTACACCTTC CASSIPSRDGGYTF
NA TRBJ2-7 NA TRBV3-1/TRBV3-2 TGTGCCAGCAGCCAACTTGGGGGAGGCTCCTACGAGCAGTACTTC CASSQLGGGSYEQYF
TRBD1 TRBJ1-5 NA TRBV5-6 TGTGCCAGCAGCAGGGGACAGACGAGAGATCAGCCCCAGCATTTT CASSRGQTRDQPQHF
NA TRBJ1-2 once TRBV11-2 TGTGCCAGCAGCTTAGGAGCAGGGGCGACTAACTATGGCTACACCTTC CASSLGAGATNYGYTF
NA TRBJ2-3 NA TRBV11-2 TGTGCCAGCAGCTTAGAGGCTAGCGCGTACCGGCATACGCAGTATTTT CASSLEASAYRHTQYF
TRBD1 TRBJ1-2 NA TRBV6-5 TGTGCCAGCAGTTCAGGGGGTGTTGGCTACACCTTC CASSSGGVGYTF
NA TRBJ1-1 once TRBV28 TGTGCCAGCAGTCCGGGCCAAATTCGCCCTGAAGCTTTCTTT CASSPGQIRPEAFF
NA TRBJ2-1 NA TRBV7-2 TGTGCCAGCAGCCACTCTGGGAACGGCCATGAGCAGTTCTTC CASSHSGNGHEQFF
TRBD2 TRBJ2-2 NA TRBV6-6 TGTGCCAGCAGACACCTAGCGGGAGCCACCGGGGAGCTGTTTTTT CASRHLAGATGELFF
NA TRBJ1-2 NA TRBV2 TGTGCCAGCAGTGAACAAAGAATCTATGGCTACACCTTC CASSEQRIYGYTF
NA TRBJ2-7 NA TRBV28 TGTGCCAGCAGTCCTCCCTGGTCCTACGAGCAGTACTTC CASSPPWSYEQYF
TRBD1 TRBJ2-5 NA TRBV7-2 TGTGCCAGCAGTTCTGATACAGGGGGAAGAGAGACCCAGTACTTC CASSSDTGGRETQYF
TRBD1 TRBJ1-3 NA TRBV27 TGTGCCAGCAGCACTACAGGGGCCCCTGGAAACACCATATATTTT CASSTTGAPGNTIYF
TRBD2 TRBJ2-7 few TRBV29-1 TGCAGCGCCCAGCGGAGGAGGACTAGCGGGTCCTACGAGCAGTACTTC CSAQRRRTSGSYEQYF
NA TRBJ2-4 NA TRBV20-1 TGCAGTGCTAGTGGAAAGGGACCCGCCAAAAACATTCAGTACTTC CSASGKGPAKNIQYF
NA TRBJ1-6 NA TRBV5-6 TGTGCCAGCAGCCCGAGTACAGGGATCGTTTCACCCCTCCACTTT CASSPSTGIVSPLHF
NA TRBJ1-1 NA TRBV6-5 TGTGCCAGCAGTTACTCGCGCCGGATGAACACTGAAGCTTTCTTT CASSYSRRMNTEAFF
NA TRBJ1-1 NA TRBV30 TGTGCCTGGAGTGTACAGGCGAACACTGAAGCTTTCTTT CAWSVQANTEAFF
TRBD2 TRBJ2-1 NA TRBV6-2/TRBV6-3 TGTGCCAGCAGTTACGCAATAGCGGGATACAATGAGCAGTTCTTC CASSYAIAGYNEQFF
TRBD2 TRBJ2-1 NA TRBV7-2 TGTGCCAGCAGCCCGGGACTAGAGCAGTTCTTC CASSPGLEQFF
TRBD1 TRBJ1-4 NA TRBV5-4 TGTGCCAGCAGCTTGGTGGGACAGAATGAAAAACTGTTTTTT CASSLVGQNEKLFF
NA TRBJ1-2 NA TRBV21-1 TGTGCCAGCAGCCGGGGAGGGGAGGTTTACTATGGCTACACCTTC CASSRGGEVYYGYTF
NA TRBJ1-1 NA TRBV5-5 TGTGCCAGCAGCTTGGTACTTGGAGGAGGGGCTGAAGCTTTCTTT CASSLVLGGGAEAFF
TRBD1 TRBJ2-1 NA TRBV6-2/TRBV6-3 TGTGCCAGCAGTTCCGGGACAGGGGAAGCGAAGGAGCAGTTCTTC CASSSGTGEAKEQFF
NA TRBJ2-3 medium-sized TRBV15 TGTGCCACCAGCAGGGAAAATCGGGACTCCGCAGATACGCAGTATTTT CATSRENRDSADTQYF
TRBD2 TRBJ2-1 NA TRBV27 TGTGCCAGCAGGAAGACTAGCGAAGAGCAGTTCTTC CASRKTSEEQFF
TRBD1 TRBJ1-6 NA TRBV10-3 TGTGCCATCAGTGAGCCGTCAGGGGGTAATTCACCCCTCCACTTT CAISEPSGGNSPLHF
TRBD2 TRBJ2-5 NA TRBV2 TGTGCCATCTTCCCCCCCGGGACTAGCGGTGGTACAGAGACCCAGTACTTC CAIFPPGTSGGTETQYF
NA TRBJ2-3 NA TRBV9 TGTGCCAGCAGCGACCCTGCTACGCAGTATTTT CASSDPATQYF
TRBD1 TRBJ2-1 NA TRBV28 TGTGCCAGCAGTTTACAGACAGGGGGTAGTGGGCACAATGAGCAGTTCTTC CASSLQTGGSGHNEQFF
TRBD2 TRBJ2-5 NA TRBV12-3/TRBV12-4 TGTGCCAGCGCTAGCGGGGGCCACAACCAGTACTTC CASASGGHNQYF
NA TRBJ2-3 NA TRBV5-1 TGCGCCAGCAGCTTGGATAGCGTGAGCACAGATACGCAGTATTTT CASSLDSVSTDTQYF
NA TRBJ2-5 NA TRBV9 TGTGCCAGCAGCGTAGATTACCTCCAAGAGACCCAGTACTTC CASSVDYLQETQYF
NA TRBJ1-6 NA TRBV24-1 TGTGCCACCTTCGCGAGGGGGGCCAAATTTAATTCACCCCTCCACTTT CATFARGAKFNSPLHF
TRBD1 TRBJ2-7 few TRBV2 TGTGCCAGCAGTGAAGCGCTATTTTTAGGGACAGCCTACGAGCAGTACTTC CASSEALFLGTAYEQYF
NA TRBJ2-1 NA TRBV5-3 TGTGCCAGAAGCTTGGGGGGCATCTCAGCCTACAATGAGCAGTTCTTC CARSLGGISAYNEQFF
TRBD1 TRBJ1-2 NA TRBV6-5 TGTGCCAGCAGGAAAGGACAGGGGGTCTATGGCTACACCTTC CASRKGQGVYGYTF
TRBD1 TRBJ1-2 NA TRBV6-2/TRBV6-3 TGTGCCAGCAGTTTTGGACAGGCATATGGCTACACCTTC CASSFGQAYGYTF
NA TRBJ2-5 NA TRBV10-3 TGTGCCATTGGCTCAGGGGGGGAGACCCAGTACTTC CAIGSGGETQYF
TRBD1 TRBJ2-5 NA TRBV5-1 TGCGCCAGCAGCCAGGGACAGGGAAGGGGGACCCAGTACTTC CASSQGQGRGTQYF
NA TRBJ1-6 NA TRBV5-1 TGCGCCAGCAGCTTGGAAGCAGGGGTTAATTCACCCCTCCACTTT CASSLEAGVNSPLHF
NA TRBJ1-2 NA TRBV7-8 TGTGCCAGCAGCTTAGAAGCGGCCATCTATGGCTACACCTTC CASSLEAAIYGYTF
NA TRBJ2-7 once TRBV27 TGTGCCAGCAGTTCTTCAGCAGGACACGAATCCTACGAGCAGTACTTC CASSSSAGHESYEQYF
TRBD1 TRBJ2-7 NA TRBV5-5 TGTGCCAGCAGCTTAAGGGACAGCGCCTACGAGCAGTACTTC CASSLRDSAYEQYF
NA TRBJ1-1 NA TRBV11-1 TGTGCCAGCAGCAAAGAGACACCGAGGGACACTGAAGCTTTCTTT CASSKETPRDTEAFF
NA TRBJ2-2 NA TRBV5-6 TGTGCCAGCAGCCGAGGAAGCACCGGGGAGCTGTTTTTT CASSRGSTGELFF
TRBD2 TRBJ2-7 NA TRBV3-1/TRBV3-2 TGTGCCAGCAGCCAAGGATTGCGGGAGGGAAAGCAGTACTTC CASSQGLREGKQYF
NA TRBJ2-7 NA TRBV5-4 TGTGCCAGCAGCTTGTTTGGCAGCTACGAGCAGTACTTC CASSLFGSYEQYF
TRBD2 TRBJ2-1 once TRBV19 TGTGCCAGTAGTATCCAAGCGGGAGGGACACGCGATGAGCAGTTCTTC CASSIQAGGTRDEQFF
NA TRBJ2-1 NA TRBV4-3 TGCGCCAGCAGCCAAGATAACGGCAATGAGCAGTTCTTC CASSQDNGNEQFF
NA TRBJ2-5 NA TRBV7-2 TGTGCCAGCAGAACCGGGGGAGAGGAAGAGACCCAGTACTTC CASRTGGEEETQYF
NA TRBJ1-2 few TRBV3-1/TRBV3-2 TGTGCCAGCACCCAAACCCAGGGTTATGGCTACACCTTC CASTQTQGYGYTF
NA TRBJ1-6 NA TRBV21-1 TGTGCCAGCTCACAGAGACAATTTAATTCACCCCTCCACTTT CASSQRQFNSPLHF
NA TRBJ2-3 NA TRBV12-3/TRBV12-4 TGTGCCAGCAGTTTGGGTGTCGTGCGATCTAGTAATTTT CASSLGVVRSSNF
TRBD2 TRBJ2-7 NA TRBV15 TGTGCCACCAGCAGAGATCCGCGGGGGAGAGCCTACGAGCAGTACTTC CATSRDPRGRAYEQYF